This is a list of T cell receptor beta chains from one sample in a study of T cells in Graves' hyperthyroidism and ophthalmopathy. A single record per CDR3 protein comes from TCRdb applying MiXCR to the multiplex PCR reads. The data show approximately 600,000 distinct CDR3 sequences, with roughly 17% seen just once and 3% to 4.5% held by the top ten. Material: blood. These TCRs come from a woman in her thirties with Graves' hyperthyroidism. CDR3s include the opening cysteine and the closing phenylalanine or tryptophan. The D gene is left open where the match is weak. Some rows have no size entry. The others give once, few or many, or a class for an expanded clone.

abundance: .
d_gene: TRBD2
v_gene: TRBV5-6
j_gene: TRBJ2-3
CDR3aa: CASSPGTIGTDTQYF
CDR3nt: TGTGCCAGCAGCCCAGGGACTATTGGCACAGATACGCAGTATTTT

abundance: few
d_gene: .
v_gene: TRBV7-9
j_gene: TRBJ1-2
CDR3aa: CASSLGDGRGYGYTF
CDR3nt: TGTGCCAGCAGCTTAGGGGATGGCAGGGGCTATGGCTACACCTTC

abundance: .
d_gene: .
v_gene: TRBV5-1
j_gene: TRBJ2-2
CDR3aa: CASSLEWGGELFF
CDR3nt: TGCGCCAGCAGCTTGGAGTGGGGCGGGGAGCTGTTTTTT

abundance: many
d_gene: TRBD2
v_gene: TRBV7-8
j_gene: TRBJ2-3
CDR3aa: CASSLTSTTDTQYF
CDR3nt: TGTGCCAGCAGCTTGACTAGCACTACAGATACGCAGTATTTT

abundance: few
d_gene: .
v_gene: TRBV30
j_gene: TRBJ2-6
CDR3aa: CAWHSGANVLTF
CDR3nt: TGTGCCTGGCACTCTGGGGCCAACGTCCTGACTTTC

abundance: .
d_gene: TRBD1
v_gene: TRBV6-7
j_gene: TRBJ2-2
CDR3aa: CASSLRQGWVTGELFF
CDR3nt: TGTGCCAGCAGCCTCAGACAGGGGTGGGTCACCGGGGAGCTGTTTTTT

abundance: .
d_gene: .
v_gene: TRBV19
j_gene: TRBJ2-1
CDR3aa: CASSIAANEQFF
CDR3nt: TGTGCCAGTAGTATAGCGGCAAATGAGCAGTTCTTC

abundance: .
d_gene: .
v_gene: TRBV20-1
j_gene: TRBJ2-3
CDR3aa: CSARNRVGLNTQYF
CDR3nt: TGCAGTGCTAGGAACAGGGTCGGCCTTAATACGCAGTATTTT

abundance: .
d_gene: TRBD2
v_gene: TRBV7-9
j_gene: TRBJ2-1
CDR3aa: CASSLAGGLMDEQFF
CDR3nt: TGTGCCAGCAGCTTAGCGGGAGGGCTTATGGATGAGCAGTTCTTC

abundance: many
d_gene: TRBD1
v_gene: TRBV6-1
j_gene: TRBJ1-5
CDR3aa: CASRGQGAQPQHF
CDR3nt: TGTGCCTCGAGGGGGCAGGGGGCTCAGCCCCAGCATTTT